The 14 T cell receptor beta chains in this list originate from one sample, sequenced in a study of T cell changes during pregnancy in multiple sclerosis. Libraries were prepared by immunoSEQ multiplex PCR; TCRdb keeps only in-frame clonotypes and omits some of them. The sample lists some 70,000 clones, just under 95% occurring once. The sample consisted of peripheral blood, taken after pregnancy. The receptors shown here come from a female donor in good health, enrolled as a control in a pregnancy study.

The chain carries TRBV7-9 and TRBJ1-2, with D unclear. This CDR3 has 12 amino acids. CDR1 SEHNR and CDR2 FQNEAQ come from the germline V gene (reference sequence). V was trimmed by 3 bases and J by 3 bases, leaving 5 bases between them. CDR3 in amino acids: CASSFPDYGYTF. CDR3 sequence (DNA): TGTGCCAGCAGCTTCCCGGACTATGGCTACACCTTC.

This CDR3 is CAISEGQANSYEQYF. The DNA for the CDR3 is TGTGCCATCAGTGAGGGGCAGGCAAACTCCTACGAGCAGTACTTC. This chain uses TRBV10-3 with TRBJ2-7; D is unresolved. This CDR3 is built from 15 residues. The germline V gene has CDR1 ENHRY and CDR2 SYGVKD. V lost 2 bases and J 0 bases, leaving 11 bases between the germline ends.

This rearrangement joins TRBV7-9 to TRBJ2-3; 9 bases are shared with TRBD2. Germline loops: CDR1 SEHNR, CDR2 FQNEAQ (reference sequence). The CDR3 has 15 amino acids. V shed 1 base and J 3 bases; nucleotides not matched to a gene: 2. As DNA, the CDR3 is TGTGCCAGCAGCTTAGTGGCGGGAGGGACAGATACGCAGTATTTT. As protein: CASSLVAGGTDTQYF.

The chain combines TRBV18 with TRBJ2-3; 8 nucleotides align to TRBD1. Germline V CDR1 and CDR2: KGHSH, LQKENI. This CDR3 contains 15 residues. Trimming removed 2 bases from V and 4 bases from J; junction bases left unmatched: 5. Here the CDR3 reads CASSPIGQGADTQYF. The CDR3 nucleotides read TGTGCCAGCTCACCAATTGGACAGGGCGCAGATACGCAGTATTTT.

This clone was observed a single time. This chain links TRBV29-1 with TRBJ1-1; D ambiguous. Germline V gene lookup returns CDR1 SQVTM and CDR2 ANQGSEA. V lost 5 bases and J lost 6, with 13 bases in between. This CDR3 spans 12 amino acids. CDR3 nucleotide sequence: TGCAGCGTTCACAGTATAATCGCTGAAGCTTTCTTT. This codes for CSVHSIIAEAFF.

The chain couples TRBV27 to TRBJ1-2, with 9 bases lining up with TRBD1. Germline values: CDR1 MNHEY, CDR2 SMNVEV (reference sequence). The junction had 12 bases not matched to a gene; V was cut back by 5 bases and J by 8 bases. This CDR3 has 15 residues. CDR3 residues: CASSPRVQGARGYTF. The CDR3 DNA follows: TGTGCCAGCAGTCCCCGCGTACAGGGGGCTAGGGGCTACACCTTC.

This clone was counted a few times. The rearrangement links TRBV27 to TRBJ2-2; a possible D gene is TRBD1 (6 bases). The length of the CDR3 is 14 residues. CDR1 and CDR2 (germline): MNHEY, SMNVEV (reference sequence). With 1 base removed from V and 4 bases from J, the gap between germline ends came to 7 bases. The DNA for the CDR3 is TGTGCCAGCAGTTTATTGGGGGCCACCGGGGAGCTGTTTTTT. It specifies CASSLLGATGELFF.

The gene calls are TRBV27 and TRBJ2-2; 12 bases fit TRBD1. Germline V gene sequence: CDR1 MNHEY, CDR2 SMNVEV (reference sequence). CDR3 length: 16 residues. V dropped 5 bases and J dropped 7; count of bases not matched to a gene: 8. DNA for the CDR3: TGTGCCAGCAGTCCCGGGACAGGGGGCTATATCGGGGAGCTGTTTTTT. Its translation is CASSPGTGGYIGELFF.

The V gene is TRBV5-1, the J gene TRBJ1-3, with 7 bases lining up with TRBD1. CDR3 size: 15 residues. V shed 0 bases and J 4 bases; nucleotides not matched to a gene: 4. The germline V gene has CDR1 SGHRS and CDR2 YFSETQ. The CDR3 nucleotides read TGCGCCAGCAGCTTGGCCGGGACAGACGGAAACACCATATATTTT. Its protein is CASSLAGTDGNTIYF.

By share of the sample, this clone is medium-sized. CDR3 region: CASSARDTGELFF. The CDR3 DNA is TGTGCCAGCAGTGCCAGGGACACCGGGGAGCTGTTTTTT. This chain joins TRBV6-1 and TRBJ2-2, with a weak D call TRBD1 (5 bases). V shed 4 bases and J shed 3 bases, with 6 bases lying between them. This CDR3 contains 13 residues. CDR1 and CDR2 (germline): MNHNS, SASEGT.

This sequence joins TRBV4-2 and TRBJ2-3, with 9 bases that match TRBD2. With 0 bases clipped from V and 4 bases from J, the junction kept 5 bases outside the gene matches. CDR1 and CDR2 (germline): LGHNA, YNFKEQ. The CDR3 loop spans 16 amino acids. The CDR3 sequence: CASSQDNSGGADTQYF. The CDR3 DNA follows: TGTGCCAGCAGCCAAGATAATAGCGGGGGAGCAGATACGCAGTATTTT.

The table lists this clone with a few counts. The V call is TRBV6-5, the J call TRBJ1-2; 10 nucleotides line up with TRBD1. CDR3 length equals 15 residues. The germline CDR1 and CDR2 sequences are MNHEY and SVGAGI. Trimming removed 3 bases from V and 2 bases from J; junction bases left unmatched: 3. CDR3 region: CASSYGTGENYGYTF. CDR3 coding DNA: TGTGCCAGCAGTTATGGGACAGGGGAAAACTATGGCTACACCTTC.

The chain couples TRBV10-3 to TRBJ2-1; 14 nucleotides line up with TRBD2. The V segment lost 10 bases and the J segment 1 base; nucleotides outside the gene matches: 9. Per the germline V gene, CDR1 is ENHRY and CDR2 is SYGVKD. The CDR3 runs to 17 residues. As DNA, the CDR3 is TGTGCCACATGGACTAGCGGGAGGCACGATTCCTACAATGAGCAGTTCTTC. This sequence encodes CATWTSGRHDSYNEQFF.

The chain carries TRBV5-4 and TRBJ2-2; 9 bases are a match to TRBD1. Trimming at V came to 5 bases and at J to 3 bases, leaving 2 bases not matched to a gene. Germline CDR1 and CDR2: SGHNT and YYREEE (reference sequence). The CDR3 extends over 14 amino acids. This CDR3 reads CASRRQGDTGELFF. The CDR3 DNA reads TGTGCCAGCAGGAGACAGGGGGACACCGGGGAGCTGTTTTTT.